This TCR beta chain was recovered during a study of identical twins. The study, taken as a whole, reports: Partly confounded zero-insertion analyses could result from invariant MAIT and iNKT cells. Within twin pairs, the out-of-frame alpha sequences they shared showed excess low generation probability. The degree of excess twin sharing was weaker in beta out-of-frame sequences.

In this sample, this clonotype turned up a few times. Its antigen is unidentified. The CDR3 length is 13 residues. Germline CDR1 and CDR2: SGHRS and YFSETQ. Trimming stripped 0 bases from V and 10 bases from J, with 11 bases between. cDNA carried unique molecular identifiers, and a universal primer site was added by template switching. TCRdb re-called the 5' RACE reads with MiXCR, one entry per CDR3 protein. Counted here are approximately 890,000 distinct CDR3 sequences, about 12% occurring once; the ten biggest clones make up around 1.5%. The same specimen was also included in a second study, on yellow fever vaccine responses in identical twins.

The chain links TRBV5-1 to TRBJ2-1; no firm D call. The TCR was taken from a woman younger than 30 in good health. Sequenced input: PBMCs. The CDR3 DNA is TGCGCCAGCAGCTTGGTAGGTGCCGGGGAGCAGTTCTTC. Amino acid sequence: CASSLVGAGEQFF. Full variable domain (remainder filled in from reference TRBV5-1 and TRBJ2-1): KAGVTQTPRYLIKTRGQQVTLSCSPISGHRSVSWYQQTPGQGLQFLFEYFSETQRNKGNFPGRFSGRQFSNSRSEMNVSTLELGDSALYLCASSLVGAGEQFFGPGTRLTVL.